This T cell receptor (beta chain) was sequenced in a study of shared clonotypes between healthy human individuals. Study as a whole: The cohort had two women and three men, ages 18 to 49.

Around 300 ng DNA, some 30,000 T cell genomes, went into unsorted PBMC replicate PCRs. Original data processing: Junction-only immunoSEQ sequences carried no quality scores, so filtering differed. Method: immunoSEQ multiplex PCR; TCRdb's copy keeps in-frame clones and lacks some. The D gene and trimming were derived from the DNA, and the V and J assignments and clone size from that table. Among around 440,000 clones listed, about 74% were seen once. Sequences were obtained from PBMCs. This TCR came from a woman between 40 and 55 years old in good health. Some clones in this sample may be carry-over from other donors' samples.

The CDR3 DNA reads as TGTGCCTGGAGTAGGGACAGTGACTACGAGCAGTACTTC. The encoded protein is CAWSRDSDYEQYF. This chain connects TRBV30 to TRBJ2-7; 7 bases map to TRBD1. The CDR3 spans 13 residues. Germline CDR1 GTSNPN, CDR2 SVGIG (reference sequence). V lost 2 bases to trimming and J lost 3 bases; unmatched junction nucleotides: 4. Using reference TRBV30 and TRBJ2-7 for the parts outside the CDR3, the full variable domain is SQTIHQWPATLVQPVGSPLSLECTVEGTSNPNLYWYRQAAGRGLQLLFYSVGIGQISSEVPQNLSASRPQDRQFILSSKKLLLSDSGFYLCAWSRDSDYEQYFGPGTRLTVT.